Listed below are T cell receptor beta chains from one sample, sequenced in a study of CD8 T cells in ankylosing spondylitis. TCRdb ran MiXCR on the 5' RACE reads and lists one entry per CDR3 protein. The sample includes 350,000 to 450,000 distinct CDR3 sequences, more than 20% of them seen just once. The sequenced material came from blood, either unsorted or a sorted T cell fraction (not recorded which). These TCRs come from a male donor with ankylosing spondylitis or in good health (not recorded which). Each CDR3 is given with its conserved first and last residue. The order of the fields is CDR3 protein, CDR3 DNA, V gene, J gene, clone size, D gene. The D gene is left open where the match is weak. Not all rows give a size; the values are once, few, many and, for expanded clones, a class.

CASSTPGQGIYSGELFF	TGTGCCAGCAGCACTCCGGGACAGGGGATTTACAGCGGGGAGCTGTTTTTT	TRBV12-3/TRBV12-4	TRBJ2-2	NA	TRBD1
CASSDQTGEAADTQYF	TGTGCCAGCAGCGACCAGACAGGGGAGGCGGCAGATACGCAGTATTTT	TRBV11-2	TRBJ2-3	NA	TRBD1
CASSPRSGIGETQYF	TGTGCCAGCAGCCCTCGCTCCGGGATAGGAGAGACCCAGTACTTC	TRBV5-8	TRBJ2-5	few	NA
CASSVGGFHTDTQYF	TGTGCCAGCAGCGTAGGAGGTTTCCACACAGATACGCAGTATTTT	TRBV9	TRBJ2-3	NA	NA
CASNLGVGPTVPDTQYF	TGTGCCAGCAACCTGGGGGTGGGACCGACCGTCCCAGATACGCAGTATTTT	TRBV6-1	TRBJ2-3	many	NA
CASSEQGPTGNQPQHF	TGCGCCAGCAGTGAACAGGGGCCAACCGGCAATCAGCCCCAGCATTTT	TRBV10-2	TRBJ1-5	NA	TRBD1
CSVATGKGYGYTF	TGCAGCGTTGCCACAGGGAAGGGGTATGGCTACACCTTC	TRBV29-1	TRBJ1-2	NA	NA
CASSGPGGANEKLFF	TGTGCCAGCAGTGGGCCGGGAGGAGCTAATGAAAAACTGTTTTTT	TRBV6-2/TRBV6-3	TRBJ1-4	once	NA
CASSQDPLLVEFYNEQFF	TGTGCCAGCAGCCAAGACCCCCTGTTGGTAGAATTCTACAATGAGCAGTTCTTC	TRBV3-1	TRBJ2-1	few	NA
CASRAPDTQETQYF	TGCGCCAGCCGCGCCCCAGATACACAAGAGACCCAGTACTTC	TRBV5-1	TRBJ2-5	NA	NA
CSASDNSYEQYF	TGCAGCGCATCAGATAACTCCTACGAGCAGTACTTC	TRBV29-1	TRBJ2-7	few	NA
CASSQDLGTGPGELFF	TGTGCCAGCAGCCAAGACCTTGGGACAGGGCCCGGGGAGCTGTTTTTT	TRBV3-1	TRBJ2-2	once	TRBD1
CASVFPPDTQYF	TGTGCCAGCGTGTTCCCCCCAGATACGCAGTATTTT	TRBV27	TRBJ2-3	few	NA
CASSESVFGREQYF	TGCGCCAGCAGTGAGTCGGTCTTCGGTCGCGAGCAGTACTTC	TRBV10-1	TRBJ2-7	NA	NA
CASSKYGRGPPQSTDTQYF	TGTGCCAGCAGCAAATACGGCAGGGGGCCACCACAAAGCACAGATACGCAGTATTTT	TRBV21-1	TRBJ2-3	few	NA
CASSQGPPLEGERYIQYF	TGCGCCAGCAGCCAAGGCCCCCCTCTGGAGGGGGAGAGGTACATTCAGTACTTC	TRBV4-1	TRBJ2-4	NA	NA
CASSLLDGSNEQFF	TGTGCCAGCAGTTTATTAGACGGGAGCAATGAGCAGTTCTTC	TRBV28	TRBJ2-1	few	NA
CSVEDPGQGTYGYTF	TGCAGCGTTGAAGATCCGGGACAGGGGACCTATGGCTACACCTTC	TRBV29-1	TRBJ1-2	NA	TRBD1
CSVLTGTYEQYF	TGCAGCGTTTTGACAGGAACCTACGAGCAGTACTTC	TRBV29-1	TRBJ2-7	few	NA
CASSAELTTYEQYF	TGTGCCAGCAGTGCCGAGCTCACCACCTACGAGCAGTACTTC	TRBV2	TRBJ2-7	NA	NA
CASSVYSGRTYEQYF	TGTGCCAGCAGTGTCTATAGCGGGCGAACATACGAGCAGTACTTC	TRBV6-1	TRBJ2-7	few	TRBD2
CALADFSADTQYF	TGTGCCCTAGCTGATTTCTCCGCAGATACGCAGTATTTT	TRBV6-1	TRBJ2-3	NA	NA
CASSLARVSGASDTLF	TGTGCCAGCAGTTTAGCCCGGGTTAGCGGGGCCTCGGACACGCTCTTC	TRBV28	TRBJ2-1	few	TRBD2
CASSYTPGQGLRQETQYF	TGTGCCAGCAGTTATACACCAGGACAGGGCCTCCGCCAAGAGACCCAGTACTTC	TRBV6-2/TRBV6-3	TRBJ2-5	NA	TRBD1